This TCR beta chain was sequenced in a study of cytotoxic CD8 clonotypes in ibrutinib-treated CLL. Sequencing was performed with immunoSEQ multiplex PCR; in TCRdb, only in-frame clones are kept and a portion is missing. Found here are some 150,000 clones, 80% of them singletons; the top ten hold 7.6%. With 6 bases removed from V and 1 base from J, the gap between germline ends came to 13 bases. This CDR3 comprises 15 residues. Germline CDR1 MGHRA, CDR2 YSYEKL. This chain connects TRBV4-1 to TRBJ1-5, with D perhaps TRBD1 (5 bases). Here the sequenced sample was PBMCs, taken after 36 months of ibrutinib treatment. The receptor comes from a human donor with chronic lymphocytic leukemia. This chain's CDR3 is CASSPLGTSNQPQHF. The CDR3 coding sequence is TGCGCCAGCAGTCCCCTCGGGACCAGCAATCAGCCCCAGCATTTT.